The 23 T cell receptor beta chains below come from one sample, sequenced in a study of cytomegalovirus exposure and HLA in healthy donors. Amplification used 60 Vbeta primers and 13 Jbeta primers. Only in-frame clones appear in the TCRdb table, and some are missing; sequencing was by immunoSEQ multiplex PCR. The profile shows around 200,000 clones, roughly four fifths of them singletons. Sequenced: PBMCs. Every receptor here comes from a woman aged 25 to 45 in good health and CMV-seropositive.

The CDR3, as DNA: TGTGCCAGTAGCGAAGGGACAGGGGGAGGCGAGCAGTACTTC. The encoded protein is CASSEGTGGGEQYF. This chain joins TRBV19 and TRBJ2-7; 11 nucleotides match TRBD1. From germline, CDR1 is LNHDA and CDR2 SQIVND (reference sequence). CDR3 length: 14 residues. Trimming at V came to 6 bases and at J to 6 bases, leaving 7 bases not matched to a gene.

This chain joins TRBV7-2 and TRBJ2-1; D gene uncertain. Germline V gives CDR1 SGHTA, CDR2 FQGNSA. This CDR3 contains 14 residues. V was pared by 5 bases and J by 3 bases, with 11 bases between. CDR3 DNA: TGTGCCAGCAGCCCAGAGGCATTCTACAATGAGCAGTTCTTC. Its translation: CASSPEAFYNEQFF.

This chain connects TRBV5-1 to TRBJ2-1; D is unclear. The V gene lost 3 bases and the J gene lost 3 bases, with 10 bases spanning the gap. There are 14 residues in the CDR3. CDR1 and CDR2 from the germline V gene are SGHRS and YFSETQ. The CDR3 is CASSYRELYNEQFF. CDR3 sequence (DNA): TGCGCCAGCAGCTACCGAGAACTCTACAATGAGCAGTTCTTC.

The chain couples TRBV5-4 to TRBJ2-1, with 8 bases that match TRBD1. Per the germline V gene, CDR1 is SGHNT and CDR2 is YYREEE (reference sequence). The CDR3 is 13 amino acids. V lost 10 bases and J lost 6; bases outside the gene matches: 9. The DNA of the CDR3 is TGTGCCGGTTCTGGACAGGGCCCCAATGAGCAGTTCTTC. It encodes CAGSGQGPNEQFF.

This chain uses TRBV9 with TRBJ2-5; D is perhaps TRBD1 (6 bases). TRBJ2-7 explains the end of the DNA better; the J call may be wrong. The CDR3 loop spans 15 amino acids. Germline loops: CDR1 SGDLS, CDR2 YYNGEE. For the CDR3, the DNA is TGTGCCAGCAGCGTAGGCGAGACAGGAGACTACGAGCAGTACTTC. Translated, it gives CASSVGETGDYEQYF.

The CDR3 protein is CASIGTGRIRGNTIYF. The CDR3 nucleotides read TGTGCCAGCATCGGGACAGGGAGAATTCGTGGAAACACCATATATTTT. The chain couples TRBV7-9 to TRBJ1-3; 9 bases align to TRBD1. The CDR3 length is 16 residues. The J segment lost 3 bases and the V segment lost 7 bases, leaving 10 bases of the junction unmatched. In germline, CDR1 is SEHNR, CDR2 FQNEAQ (reference sequence).

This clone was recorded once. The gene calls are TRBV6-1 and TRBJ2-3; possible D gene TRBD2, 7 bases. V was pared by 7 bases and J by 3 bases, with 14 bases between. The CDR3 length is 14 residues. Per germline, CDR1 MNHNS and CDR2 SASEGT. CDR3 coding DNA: TGTGCCAGCAACTCGGGGGGCGGAACAGATACGCAGTATTTT. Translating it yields CASNSGGGTDTQYF.

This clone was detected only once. CDR3 protein: CASRAGQSFMNTEAFF. The DNA for the CDR3 is TGCGCCAGCAGAGCGGGGCAAAGCTTCATGAACACTGAAGCTTTCTTT. The gene calls are TRBV5-1 and TRBJ1-1, with D tentatively TRBD1 (5 bases). Trimming removed 5 bases from V and 0 bases from J, with 17 bases in between. The CDR3 spans 16 residues. The germline V gene encodes CDR1 SGHRS and CDR2 YFSETQ.

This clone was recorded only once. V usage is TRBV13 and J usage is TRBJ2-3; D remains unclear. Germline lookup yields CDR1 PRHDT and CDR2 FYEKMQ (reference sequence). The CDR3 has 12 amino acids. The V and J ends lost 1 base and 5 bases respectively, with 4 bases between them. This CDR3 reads CASSLARDTQYF. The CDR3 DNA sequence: TGTGCCAGCAGCTTAGCCCGAGATACGCAGTATTTT.

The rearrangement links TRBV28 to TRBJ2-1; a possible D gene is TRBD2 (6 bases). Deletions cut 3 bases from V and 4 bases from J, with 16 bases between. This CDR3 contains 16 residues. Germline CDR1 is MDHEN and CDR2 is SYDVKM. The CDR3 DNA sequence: TGTGCCAGCAGTTTTGCTGTTGTGGAGGGTTACAATGAGCAGTTCTTC. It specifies CASSFAVVEGYNEQFF.

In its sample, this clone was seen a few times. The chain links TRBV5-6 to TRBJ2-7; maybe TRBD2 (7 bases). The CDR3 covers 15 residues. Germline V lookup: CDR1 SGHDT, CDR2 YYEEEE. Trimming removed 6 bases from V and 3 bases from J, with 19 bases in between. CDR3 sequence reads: CASTGGPDGDYEQYF. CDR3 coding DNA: TGTGCCAGCACCGGGGGGCCTGATGGGGACTACGAGCAGTACTTC.

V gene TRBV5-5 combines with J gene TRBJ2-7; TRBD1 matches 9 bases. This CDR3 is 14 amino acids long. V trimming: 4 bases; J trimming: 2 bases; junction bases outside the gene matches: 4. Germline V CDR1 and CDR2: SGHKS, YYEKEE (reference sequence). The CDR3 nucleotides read TGTGCCAGCAGCCCCGGGACAGGGCCCTACGAGCAGTACTTC. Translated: CASSPGTGPYEQYF.

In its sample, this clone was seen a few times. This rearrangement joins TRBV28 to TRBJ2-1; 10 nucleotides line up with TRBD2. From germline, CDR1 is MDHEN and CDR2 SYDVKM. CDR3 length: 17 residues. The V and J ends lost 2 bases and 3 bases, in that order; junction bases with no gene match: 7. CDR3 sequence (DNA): TGTGCCAGCAGTTTAGCCGGACTAGCGGAGATCTACAATGAGCAGTTCTTC. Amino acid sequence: CASSLAGLAEIYNEQFF.

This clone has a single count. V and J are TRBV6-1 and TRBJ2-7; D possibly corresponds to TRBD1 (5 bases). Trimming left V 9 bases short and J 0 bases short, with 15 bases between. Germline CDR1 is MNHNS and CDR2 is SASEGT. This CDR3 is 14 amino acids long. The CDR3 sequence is CASKGQPSSYEQYF. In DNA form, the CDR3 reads TGTGCCAGTAAAGGACAACCGAGCTCCTACGAGCAGTACTTC.

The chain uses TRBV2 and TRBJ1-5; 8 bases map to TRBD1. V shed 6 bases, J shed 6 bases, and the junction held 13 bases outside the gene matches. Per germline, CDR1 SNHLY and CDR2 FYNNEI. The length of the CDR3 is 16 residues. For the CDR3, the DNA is TGTGCCAGCAGGGAGGACAGGGTTAGTCTTGGTCAGCCCCAGCATTTT. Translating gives CASREDRVSLGQPQHF.

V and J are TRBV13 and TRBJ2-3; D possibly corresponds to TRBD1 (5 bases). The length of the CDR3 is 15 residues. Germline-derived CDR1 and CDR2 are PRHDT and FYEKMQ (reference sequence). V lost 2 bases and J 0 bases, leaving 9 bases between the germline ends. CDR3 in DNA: TGTGCCAGCAGCTTACGGCAGGGTAGCACAGATACGCAGTATTTT. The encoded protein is CASSLRQGSTDTQYF. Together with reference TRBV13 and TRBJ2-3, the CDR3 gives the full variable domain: AAGVIQSPRHLIKEKRETATLKCYPIPRHDTVYWYQQGPGQDPQFLISFYEKMQSDKGSIPDRFSAQQFSDYHSELNMSSLELGDSALYFCASSLRQGSTDTQYFGPGTRLTVL.

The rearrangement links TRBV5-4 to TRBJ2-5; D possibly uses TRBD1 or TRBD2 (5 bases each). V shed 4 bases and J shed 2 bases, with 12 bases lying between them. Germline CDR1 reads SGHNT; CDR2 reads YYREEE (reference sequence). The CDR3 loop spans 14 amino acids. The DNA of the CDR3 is TGTGCCAGCAGCCTGGGACGGGGTCAAGAGACCCAGTACTTC. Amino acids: CASSLGRGQETQYF.

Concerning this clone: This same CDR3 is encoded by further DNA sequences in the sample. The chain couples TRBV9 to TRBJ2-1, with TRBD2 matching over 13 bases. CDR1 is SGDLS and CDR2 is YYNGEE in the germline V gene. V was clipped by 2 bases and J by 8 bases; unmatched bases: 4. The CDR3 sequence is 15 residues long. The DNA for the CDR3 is TGTGCCAGCAGCGTCACTAGCGGGAGGGCGTATGAGCAGTTCTTC. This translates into CASSVTSGRAYEQFF.

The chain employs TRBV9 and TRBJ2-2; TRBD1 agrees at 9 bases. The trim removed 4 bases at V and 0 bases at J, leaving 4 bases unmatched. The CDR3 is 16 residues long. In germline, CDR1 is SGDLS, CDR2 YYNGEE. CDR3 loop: CASSKWTGANTGELFF. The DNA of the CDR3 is TGTGCCAGCAGCAAGTGGACAGGGGCGAACACCGGGGAGCTGTTTTTT.

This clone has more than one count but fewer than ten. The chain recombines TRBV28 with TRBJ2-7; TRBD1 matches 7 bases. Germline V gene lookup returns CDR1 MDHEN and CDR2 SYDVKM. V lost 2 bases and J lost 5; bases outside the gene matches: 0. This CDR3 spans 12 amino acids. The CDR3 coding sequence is TGTGCCAGCAGTTTAACAGGGGACGAGCAGTACTTC. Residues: CASSLTGDEQYF.

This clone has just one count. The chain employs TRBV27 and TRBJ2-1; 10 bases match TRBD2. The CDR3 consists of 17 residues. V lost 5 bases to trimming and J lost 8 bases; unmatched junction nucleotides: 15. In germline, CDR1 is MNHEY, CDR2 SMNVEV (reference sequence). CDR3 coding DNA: TGTGCCAGCAGTCCGGCCCCCCAGGTAGCGGGAGGCGATGAGCAGTTCTTC. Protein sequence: CASSPAPQVAGGDEQFF.

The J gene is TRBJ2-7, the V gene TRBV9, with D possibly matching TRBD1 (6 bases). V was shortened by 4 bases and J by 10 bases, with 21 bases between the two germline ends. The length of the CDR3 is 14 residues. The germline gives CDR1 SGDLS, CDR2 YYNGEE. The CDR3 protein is CASSPILSPGAQYF. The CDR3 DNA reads TGTGCCAGCAGCCCGATCTTATCCCCAGGGGCTCAGTACTTC.

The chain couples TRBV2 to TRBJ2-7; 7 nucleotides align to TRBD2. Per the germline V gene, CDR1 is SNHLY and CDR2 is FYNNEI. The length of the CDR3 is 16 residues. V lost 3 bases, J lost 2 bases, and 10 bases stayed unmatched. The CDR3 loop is CASSEGPWGGPYEQYF. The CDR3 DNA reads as TGTGCCAGCAGTGAGGGACCCTGGGGGGGACCCTACGAGCAGTACTTC.